The T cell receptor (beta chain) under discussion was sequenced for a study of cytomegalovirus exposure and HLA in healthy donors. With 60 Vbeta and 13 Jbeta primers, the PCR was carried out. Data came from immunoSEQ multiplex PCR; TCRdb stores just in-frame clones and leaves some out. The sample lists 150,000 to 200,000 clones; roughly four fifths were seen once. Per germline, CDR1 MRHNA and CDR2 SNTAGT. CDR3 length: 14 amino acids. V shed 2 bases and J 1 base; nucleotides not matched to a gene: 1. Overall study results and limits: A later analysis found common viral pathogens apparently linked to several of the most significant clusters. Among CMV-associated TCR beta chains, most appeared HLA-restricted in a later analysis. Previous analysis showed most TCR beta V segments were productive about 87% or about 30% of the time. Among TCR sequences, most were rare, though some public TCRs appeared in many donors.

Concerning this clone: The antigen is unknown.

The rearrangement uses TRBV6-4 and TRBJ2-7; 8 bases map to TRBD2. The TCR comes from a man aged 50-60 years in good health and CMV-seropositive. The sequenced sample consisted of PBMCs. For the CDR3, the DNA is TGTGCCAGCAGTGACAGCGGGAGATCCTACGAGCAGTACTTC. Translated: CASSDSGRSYEQYF.